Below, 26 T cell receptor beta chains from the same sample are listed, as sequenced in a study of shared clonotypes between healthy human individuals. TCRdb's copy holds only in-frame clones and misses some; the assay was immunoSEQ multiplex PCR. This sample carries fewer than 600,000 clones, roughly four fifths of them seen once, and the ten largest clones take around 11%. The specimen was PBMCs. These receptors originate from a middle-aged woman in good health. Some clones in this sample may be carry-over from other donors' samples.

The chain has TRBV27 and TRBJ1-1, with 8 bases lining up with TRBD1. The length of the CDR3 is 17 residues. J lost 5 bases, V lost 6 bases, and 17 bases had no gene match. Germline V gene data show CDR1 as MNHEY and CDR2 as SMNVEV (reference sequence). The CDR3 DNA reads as TGTGCCAGCAGGCGGACAGGGCGCGGGTCGAGGGATACTGAAGCTTTCTTT. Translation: CASRRTGRGSRDTEAFF.

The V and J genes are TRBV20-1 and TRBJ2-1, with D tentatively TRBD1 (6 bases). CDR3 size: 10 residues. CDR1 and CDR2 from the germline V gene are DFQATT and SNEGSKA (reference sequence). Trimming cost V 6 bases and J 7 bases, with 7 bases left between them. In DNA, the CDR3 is TGCAGTGCAACAGGGAATGAGCAGTTCTTC. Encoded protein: CSATGNEQFF.

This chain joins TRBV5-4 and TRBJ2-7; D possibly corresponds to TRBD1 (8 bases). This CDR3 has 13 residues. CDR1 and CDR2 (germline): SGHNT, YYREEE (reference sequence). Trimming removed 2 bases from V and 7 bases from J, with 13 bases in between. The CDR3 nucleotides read TGTGCCAGCAGCTTCGACAGGGGAGGGGAGCAGTACTTC. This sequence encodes CASSFDRGGEQYF.

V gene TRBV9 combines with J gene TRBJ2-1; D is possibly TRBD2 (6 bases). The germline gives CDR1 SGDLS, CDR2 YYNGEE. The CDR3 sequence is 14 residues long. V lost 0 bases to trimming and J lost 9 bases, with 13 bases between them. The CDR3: CASSVAKPAGEQFF. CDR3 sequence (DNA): TGTGCCAGCAGCGTAGCTAAGCCAGCGGGTGAGCAGTTCTTC. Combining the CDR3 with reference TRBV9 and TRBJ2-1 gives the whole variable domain DSGVTQTPKHLITATGQRVTLRCSPRSGDLSVYWYQQSLDQGLQFLIQYYNGEERAKGNILERFSAQQFPDLHSELNLSSLELGDSALYFCASSVAKPAGEQFFGPGTRLTVL.

The CDR3 is CASSSTSGKAETQYF. The CDR3 nucleotides read TGTGCCAGCAGTTCCACTAGCGGGAAGGCAGAGACCCAGTACTTC. The chain uses TRBV28 and TRBJ2-5; 10 bases fit TRBD2. The germline V gene has CDR1 MDHEN and CDR2 SYDVKM. The CDR3 has 15 residues. V shed 4 bases and J 4 bases; nucleotides not matched to a gene: 6. Full variable domain (rest looked up from reference TRBV28 and TRBJ2-5): DVKVTQSSRYLVKRTGEKVFLECVQDMDHENMFWYRQDPGLGLRLIYFSYDVKMKEKGDIPEGYSVSREKKERFSLILESASTNQTSMYLCASSSTSGKAETQYFGPGTRLLVL.

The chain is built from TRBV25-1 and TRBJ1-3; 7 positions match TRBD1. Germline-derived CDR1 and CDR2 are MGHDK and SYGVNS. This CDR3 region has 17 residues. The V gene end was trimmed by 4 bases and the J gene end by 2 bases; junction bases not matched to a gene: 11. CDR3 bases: TGTGCCAGCAGTGCCCTGACAGGGCCCAACGCTGGAAACACCATATATTTT. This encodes CASSALTGPNAGNTIYF. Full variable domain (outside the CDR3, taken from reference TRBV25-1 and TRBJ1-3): EADIYQTPRYLVIGTGKKITLECSQTMGHDKMYWYQQDPGMELHLIHYSYGVNSTEKGDLSSESTVSRIRTEHFPLTLESARPSHTSQYLCASSALTGPNAGNTIYFGEGSWLTVV.

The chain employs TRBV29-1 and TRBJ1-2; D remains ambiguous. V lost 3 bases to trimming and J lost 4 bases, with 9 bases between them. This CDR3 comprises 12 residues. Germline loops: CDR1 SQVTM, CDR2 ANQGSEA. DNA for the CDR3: TGCAGCGTTGAGACAAGCCTCTATGGCTACACCTTC. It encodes CSVETSLYGYTF.

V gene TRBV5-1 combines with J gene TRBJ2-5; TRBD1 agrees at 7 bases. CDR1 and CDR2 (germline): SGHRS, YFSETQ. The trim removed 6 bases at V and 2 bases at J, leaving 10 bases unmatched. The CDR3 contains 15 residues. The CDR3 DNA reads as TGCGCCAGCACCAAGGACAGGACACTACAAGAGACCCAGTACTTC. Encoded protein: CASTKDRTLQETQYF. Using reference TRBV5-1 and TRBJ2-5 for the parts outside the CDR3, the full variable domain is KAGVTQTPRYLIKTRGQQVTLSCSPISGHRSVSWYQQTPGQGLQFLFEYFSETQRNKGNFPGRFSGRQFSNSRSEMNVSTLELGDSALYLCASTKDRTLQETQYFGPGTRLLVL.

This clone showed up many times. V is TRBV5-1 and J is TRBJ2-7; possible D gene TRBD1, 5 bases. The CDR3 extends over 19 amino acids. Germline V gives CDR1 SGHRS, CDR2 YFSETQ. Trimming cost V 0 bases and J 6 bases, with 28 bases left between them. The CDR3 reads CASSLDRSGARIKGSEQYF. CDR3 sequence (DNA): TGCGCCAGCAGCTTGGACAGGTCTGGAGCTCGGATCAAGGGGTCCGAGCAGTACTTC.

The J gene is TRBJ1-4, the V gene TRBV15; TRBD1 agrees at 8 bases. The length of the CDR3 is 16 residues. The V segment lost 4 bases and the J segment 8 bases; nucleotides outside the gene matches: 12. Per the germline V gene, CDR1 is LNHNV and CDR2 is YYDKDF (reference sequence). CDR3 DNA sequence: TGTGCCACCAGCACCATGTCGCAGGGGGCTGGGGAAAAACTGTTTTTT. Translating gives CATSTMSQGAGEKLFF.

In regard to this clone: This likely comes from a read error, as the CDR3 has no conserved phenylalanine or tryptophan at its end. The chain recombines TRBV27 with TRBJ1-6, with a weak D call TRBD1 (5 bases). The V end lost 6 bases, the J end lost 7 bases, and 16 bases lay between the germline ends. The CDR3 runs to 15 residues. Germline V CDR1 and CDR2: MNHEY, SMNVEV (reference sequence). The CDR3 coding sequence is TGTGCCAGCAGGGGGAACAGGTCGGGAAATTCACCCCTCCACTCT. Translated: CASRGNRSGNSPLHS.

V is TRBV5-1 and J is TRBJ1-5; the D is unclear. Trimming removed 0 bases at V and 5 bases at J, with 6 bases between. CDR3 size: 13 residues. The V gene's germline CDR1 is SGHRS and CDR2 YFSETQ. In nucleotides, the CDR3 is TGCGCCAGCAGCTTGGCCGGGGATCAGCCCCAGCATTTT. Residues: CASSLAGDQPQHF.

The chain's CDR3 is CASSQGQGYGYTF. CDR3 nucleotide sequence: TGTGCCAGCAGCCAGGGTCAGGGGTACGGCTACACCTTC. The V gene is TRBV25-1, the J gene TRBJ1-2, with D perhaps TRBD1 (6 bases). V was trimmed by 6 bases and J by 8 bases, leaving 16 bases between them. CDR1 is MGHDK, CDR2 SYGVNS, per germline. This CDR3 has 13 residues.

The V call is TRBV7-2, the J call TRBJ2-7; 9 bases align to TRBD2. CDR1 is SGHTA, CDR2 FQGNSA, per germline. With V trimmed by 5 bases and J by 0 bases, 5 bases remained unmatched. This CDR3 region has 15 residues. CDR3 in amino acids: CASSTSGGSSYEQYF. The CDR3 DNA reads TGTGCCAGCAGCACAAGCGGGGGGTCCTCCTACGAGCAGTACTTC.

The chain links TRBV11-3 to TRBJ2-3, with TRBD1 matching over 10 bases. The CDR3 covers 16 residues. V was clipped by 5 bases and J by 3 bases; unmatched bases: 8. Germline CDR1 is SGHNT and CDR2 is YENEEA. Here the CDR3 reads CASSPGQGRLTDTQYF. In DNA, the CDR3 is TGTGCCAGCAGCCCGGGACAGGGGCGTTTAACAGATACGCAGTATTTT.

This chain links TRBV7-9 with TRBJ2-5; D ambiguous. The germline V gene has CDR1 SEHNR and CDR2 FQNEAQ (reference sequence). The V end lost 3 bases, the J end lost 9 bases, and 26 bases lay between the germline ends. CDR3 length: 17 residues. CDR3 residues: CASSFTAVPVKGHAQYF. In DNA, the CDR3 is TGTGCCAGCAGCTTCACGGCGGTCCCCGTAAAAGGTCACGCCCAGTACTTC.

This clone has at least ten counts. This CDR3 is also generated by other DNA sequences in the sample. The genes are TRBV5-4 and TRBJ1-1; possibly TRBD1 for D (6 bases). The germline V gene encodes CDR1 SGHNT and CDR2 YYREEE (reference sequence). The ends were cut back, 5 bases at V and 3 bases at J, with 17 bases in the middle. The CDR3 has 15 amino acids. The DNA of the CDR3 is TGTGCCAGCAGGCTACGGGCACAGGGAGACACTGAAGCTTTCTTT. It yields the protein CASRLRAQGDTEAFF.

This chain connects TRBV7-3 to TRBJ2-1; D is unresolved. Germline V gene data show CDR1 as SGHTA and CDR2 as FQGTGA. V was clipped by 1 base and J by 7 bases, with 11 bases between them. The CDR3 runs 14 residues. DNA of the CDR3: TGTGCCAGCAGCTTAAATAACCTAGGGAATGAGCAGTTCTTC. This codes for CASSLNNLGNEQFF.

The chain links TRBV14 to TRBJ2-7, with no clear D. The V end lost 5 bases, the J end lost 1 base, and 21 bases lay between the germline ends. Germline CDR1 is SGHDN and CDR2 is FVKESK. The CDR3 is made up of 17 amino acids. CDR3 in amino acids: CASSYPTGRVLSYEQYF. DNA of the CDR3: TGTGCCAGCAGCTACCCTACGGGTAGGGTTTTATCCTACGAGCAGTACTTC.

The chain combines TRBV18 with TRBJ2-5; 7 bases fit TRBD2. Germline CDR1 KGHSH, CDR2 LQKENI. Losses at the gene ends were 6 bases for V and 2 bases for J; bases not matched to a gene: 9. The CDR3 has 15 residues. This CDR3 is CASSQPGGLQETQYF. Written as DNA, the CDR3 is TGTGCCAGCTCCCAACCCGGGGGGTTGCAAGAGACCCAGTACTTC.

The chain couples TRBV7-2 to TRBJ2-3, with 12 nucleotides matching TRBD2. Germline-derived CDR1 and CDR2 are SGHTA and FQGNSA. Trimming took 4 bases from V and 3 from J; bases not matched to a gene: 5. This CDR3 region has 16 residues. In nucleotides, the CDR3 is TGTGCCAGCAGCTGGACTAGCGGGAAAGGAACAGATACGCAGTATTTT. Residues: CASSWTSGKGTDTQYF.

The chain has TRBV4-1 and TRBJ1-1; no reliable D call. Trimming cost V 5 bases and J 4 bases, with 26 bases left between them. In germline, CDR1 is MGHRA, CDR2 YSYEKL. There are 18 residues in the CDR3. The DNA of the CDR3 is TGCGCCAGCAGCTCCACCTCGAAAATCGGGGATTACATCACTGAAGCTTTCTTT. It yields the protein CASSSTSKIGDYITEAFF.

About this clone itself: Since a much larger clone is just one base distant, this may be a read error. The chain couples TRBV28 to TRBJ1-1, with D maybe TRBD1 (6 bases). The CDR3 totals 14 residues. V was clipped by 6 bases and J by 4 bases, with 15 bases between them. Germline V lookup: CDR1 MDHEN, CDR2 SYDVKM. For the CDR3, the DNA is TGTGCCAGCAGGAACCAGGGGCGAGGCACTGAAGCTTTCTTT. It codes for CASRNQGRGTEAFF.

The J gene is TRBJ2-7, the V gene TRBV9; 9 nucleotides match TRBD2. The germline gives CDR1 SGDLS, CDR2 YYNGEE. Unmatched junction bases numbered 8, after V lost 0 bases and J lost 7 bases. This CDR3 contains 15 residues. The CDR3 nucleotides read TGTGCCAGCAGCGTAGAAATAGCGGGAGCGCGGGAGCAGTACTTC. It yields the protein CASSVEIAGAREQYF.

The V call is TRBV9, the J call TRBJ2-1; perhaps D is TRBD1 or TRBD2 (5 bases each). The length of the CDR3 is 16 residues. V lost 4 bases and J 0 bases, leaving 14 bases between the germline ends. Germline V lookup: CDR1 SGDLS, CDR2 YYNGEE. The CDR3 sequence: CASSSFKGTSYNEQFF. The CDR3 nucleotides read TGTGCCAGCAGCTCCTTTAAAGGGACCTCCTACAATGAGCAGTTCTTC.

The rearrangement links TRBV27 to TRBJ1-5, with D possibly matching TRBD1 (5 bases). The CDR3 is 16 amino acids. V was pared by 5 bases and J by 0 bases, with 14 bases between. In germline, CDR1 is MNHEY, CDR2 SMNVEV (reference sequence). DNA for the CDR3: TGTGCCAGCAGTGCCAGGACAACATATAGCAATCAGCCCCAGCATTTT. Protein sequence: CASSARTTYSNQPQHF.